These 32 T cell receptor beta chains came from one sample sequenced in a study of blood T cell repertoires in COVID-19. TCRdb's table, derived via immunoSEQ multiplex PCR, lists solely in-frame clones and lacks some. The sample has under 130,000 clones, around 89% seen once. Sequenced material: peripheral blood. Receptors originate from a woman in her fifties or sixties with acute or convalescent COVID-19.

The rearrangement uses TRBV5-1 and TRBJ1-1; 7 bases are a match to TRBD1. CDR1 is SGHRS and CDR2 is YFSETQ in the germline V gene. J lost 11 bases, V lost 4 bases, and 11 bases had no gene match. The CDR3 has 13 residues. The CDR3 DNA reads TGCGCCAGCAGCCCCGAACTACAGGGGTACGCTTTCTTT. It translates to CASSPELQGYAFF.

V gene TRBV6-5 combines with J gene TRBJ1-6; 7 bases align to TRBD1. The J segment lost 7 bases and the V segment lost 6 bases, leaving 3 bases of the junction unmatched. The CDR3 consists of 13 residues. Germline CDR1 and CDR2: MNHEY and SVGAGI. CDR3 loop: CASRTGNNSPLHF. The CDR3 DNA is TGTGCCAGCAGGACAGGGAACAATTCACCCCTCCACTTT.

This chain joins TRBV10-2 and TRBJ1-6, with 8 bases matching TRBD1. Germline V gives CDR1 WSHSY, CDR2 SAAADI. CDR3 length equals 14 residues. V shed 3 bases and J 9 bases; nucleotides not matched to a gene: 4. The CDR3 DNA reads as TGCGCCAGCAGTGATGCAGGGGGCTCTTCACCCCTCCACTTT. The encoded protein is CASSDAGGSSPLHF.

The J gene is TRBJ2-2, the V gene TRBV3-1 (or the pseudogene TRBV3-2); TRBD1 aligns across 9 bases. The CDR3 runs to 14 residues. J gave up 5 bases and V 3 bases, and 1 base lay outside the gene matches. CDR1 LGHDT and CDR2 YNNKEL come from the germline V gene (reference sequence). CDR3 bases: TGTGCCAGCAGCCAGACAGGGGGGACCGGGGAGCTGTTTTTT. It specifies CASSQTGGTGELFF.

This clone was picked up one time. The V call is TRBV13, the J call TRBJ2-5, with D tentatively TRBD2 (6 bases). Per germline, CDR1 PRHDT and CDR2 FYEKMQ (reference sequence). V shed 8 bases and J shed 2 bases, with 18 bases lying between them. The CDR3 has 15 residues. CDR3 sequence reads: CASSSLMAGQETQYF. CDR3 in DNA: TGTGCCAGCTCCTCCCTGATGGCGGGACAAGAGACCCAGTACTTC.

This clone occurred a few times. At the DNA level, this CDR3 is encoded by other sequences in the same sample as well. The V gene is TRBV10-3, the J gene TRBJ2-7, with D perhaps matching TRBD1 (5 bases). Trimming shortened V by 3 bases and J by 3 bases, and 6 bases separated the two germline ends. The CDR3 length is 12 residues. Germline lookup yields CDR1 ENHRY and CDR2 SYGVKD. In DNA, the CDR3 is TGTGCCATCAGTGACCAGGGCTACGAGCAGTACGTC. Translated: CAISDQGYEQYV.

CDR3 DNA sequence: TGTGCCATCAGTGAACAAGGCAGGGGAAATGGCAATCAGCCCCAGCATTTT. Amino acids: CAISEQGRGNGNQPQHF. The V gene is TRBV10-3, the J gene TRBJ1-5, with a possible D match to TRBD1 (6 bases). Trimming took off 3 bases at V and 2 bases at J, with 17 bases between the two ends. CDR1 and CDR2 from the germline V gene are ENHRY and SYGVKD. This CDR3 is 17 amino acids long.

CDR3 coding DNA: TGCGCCAGCAGCTTTGGGGGACAGAGAAACTATGGCTACACCTTC. The encoded protein is CASSFGGQRNYGYTF. The chain carries TRBV5-1 and TRBJ1-2, with 7 bases identical to TRBD1. Germline CDR1 is SGHRS and CDR2 is YFSETQ. Trimming took 2 bases from V and 2 from J; bases not matched to a gene: 6. This CDR3 comprises 15 residues. The full variable domain, with the rest looked up from reference TRBV5-1 and TRBJ1-2, is KAGVTQTPRYLIKTRGQQVTLSCSPISGHRSVSWYQQTPGQGLQFLFEYFSETQRNKGNFPGRFSGRQFSNSRSEMNVSTLELGDSALYLCASSFGGQRNYGYTFGSGTRLTVV.

The chain combines TRBV19 with TRBJ1-2; D perhaps matches TRBD1 (6 bases). Per germline, CDR1 LNHDA and CDR2 SQIVND (reference sequence). V lost 4 bases, J lost 3 bases, and 9 bases lay in between. This CDR3 has 13 amino acids. Here the CDR3 DNA reads TGTGCCAGTAGTAAATGGACAGACTATGGCTACACCTTC. It codes for CASSKWTDYGYTF.

The chain couples TRBV11-2 to TRBJ1-3, with TRBD1 matching over 10 bases. The CDR3 length is 16 residues. Germline CDR1 and CDR2: SGHAT and FQNNGV. V trimming: 2 bases; J trimming: 0 bases; junction bases outside the gene matches: 1. CDR3 protein: CASSLWTGGSGNTIYF. The CDR3 bases are TGTGCCAGCAGCTTATGGACAGGGGGCTCTGGAAACACCATATATTTT.

The rearrangement uses TRBV3-1 (or the pseudogene TRBV3-2) and TRBJ1-4, with D maybe TRBD1 (5 bases). CDR1 is LGHDT, CDR2 YNNKEL, per germline (reference sequence). This CDR3 is 13 amino acids long. Trimming took off 2 bases at V and 8 bases at J, with 9 bases between the two ends. The CDR3 here is CASSQQGGEKLFF. CDR3 DNA sequence: TGTGCCAGCAGCCAACAGGGAGGGGAAAAACTGTTTTTT.

This chain uses TRBV5-8 with TRBJ1-5; 11 bases are a match to TRBD1. Germline V gives CDR1 SGHTS, CDR2 YDEGEE. This CDR3 region has 19 residues. The V gene end was trimmed by 3 bases and the J gene end by 6 bases; junction bases not matched to a gene: 17. The CDR3 protein is CASSSAWDRGFVSGQPQHF. As DNA, the CDR3 is TGTGCCAGCAGCTCAGCCTGGGACAGGGGGTTCGTTTCGGGTCAGCCCCAGCATTTT.

The chain couples TRBV11-3 to TRBJ2-1; TRBD2 matches at 7 bases. Germline CDR1 reads SGHNT; CDR2 reads YENEEA. Trimming removed 2 bases from V and 6 bases from J; junction bases left unmatched: 4. This CDR3 has 14 residues. In nucleotides, the CDR3 is TGTGCCAGCAGCTTACGGTGGGGGGGCAATGAGCAGTTCTTC. It specifies CASSLRWGGNEQFF.

This chain links TRBV10-3 with TRBJ2-5; 7 positions agree with TRBD2. CDR3 length: 17 residues. Germline lookup yields CDR1 ENHRY and CDR2 SYGVKD. Germline trimming cut 1 base from V and 0 bases from J; bases unmatched to any gene: 8. The CDR3 nucleotides read TGTGCCATCAGTGAGTGGGGTAGCGGGCCTTACCAAGAGACCCAGTACTTC. Protein sequence: CAISEWGSGPYQETQYF.

V usage is TRBV19 and J usage is TRBJ1-5; D is unresolved. This CDR3 has 12 amino acids. CDR1 is LNHDA, CDR2 SQIVND, per germline (reference sequence). V shed 7 bases and J shed 4 bases, with 8 bases lying between them. CDR3 DNA sequence: TGTGCCAGTACAGCGGGGAATCAGCCCCAGCATTTT. The encoded protein is CASTAGNQPQHF.

This clone was counted only a few times. The J gene is TRBJ2-1, the V gene TRBV3-1 (or the pseudogene TRBV3-2); TRBD2 might be the D (5 bases). The CDR3 spans 14 residues. The V and J ends lost 0 bases and 10 bases respectively, with 13 bases between them. CDR1 is LGHDT and CDR2 is YNNKEL in the germline V gene (reference sequence). The CDR3 DNA reads as TGTGCCAGCAGCCAAGATGGAGCTAGCCGGGAGCAGTTCTTC. It specifies CASSQDGASREQFF.

The rearrangement uses TRBV9 and TRBJ2-2; maybe TRBD2 (5 bases). The CDR3 runs to 16 residues. In germline, CDR1 is SGDLS, CDR2 YYNGEE. V gave up 0 bases and J gave up 4 bases, with 13 bases separating them. CDR3 in amino acids: CASSVGAGLITGELFF. In DNA form, the CDR3 reads TGTGCCAGCAGCGTAGGTGCGGGCTTGATCACCGGGGAGCTGTTTTTT.

The chain links TRBV3-1 (or the pseudogene TRBV3-2) to TRBJ2-7; D is undetermined. The CDR3 extends over 17 amino acids. The germline V gene has CDR1 LGHDT and CDR2 YNNKEL (reference sequence). Trimming cost V 1 base and J 1 base, with 17 bases left between them. This chain's CDR3 is CASSQGLGTGRSYEQYF. Here the CDR3 DNA reads TGTGCCAGCAGCCAAGGGCTAGGTACGGGTAGATCCTACGAGCAGTACTTC.

The chain recombines TRBV13 with TRBJ1-1; a possible D gene is TRBD1 (6 bases). The germline gives CDR1 PRHDT, CDR2 FYEKMQ (reference sequence). V lost 6 bases, J lost 5 bases, and 22 bases lay in between. This CDR3 is built from 16 residues. The CDR3 DNA follows: TGTGCCAGCAGAAGGGGGGGGGAGGGCAGAGGGACTGAAGCTTTCTTT. This gives the protein CASRRGGEGRGTEAFF.

The CDR3 nucleotides read TGTGCCAGCAGTGAACAGGGGGAGGACTATGGCTACACCTTC. Its translation is CASSEQGEDYGYTF. This chain joins TRBV2 and TRBJ1-2; 7 bases are a match to TRBD1. Germline CDR1 reads SNHLY; CDR2 reads FYNNEI. The junction had 3 bases not matched to a gene; V was cut back by 2 bases and J by 3 bases. The CDR3 is 14 amino acids.

The gene calls are TRBV9 and TRBJ2-5, with TRBD2 matching 9 bases. V was clipped by 7 bases and J by 7 bases; unmatched bases: 14. Germline-derived CDR1 and CDR2 are SGDLS and YYNGEE. The CDR3 spans 15 residues. CDR3 nucleotides: TGTGCCAGCCCGTCGGGGCTAGCGGGATGGGGGACCCAGTACTTC. Its translation: CASPSGLAGWGTQYF.

The chain combines TRBV9 with TRBJ2-5; 8 bases align to TRBD2. This CDR3 comprises 14 residues. The germline V gene has CDR1 SGDLS and CDR2 YYNGEE. The V and J ends lost 4 bases and 5 bases, in that order; junction bases with no gene match: 7. CDR3: CASSPSGTSETQYF. CDR3 DNA: TGTGCCAGCAGCCCTTCCGGGACTAGTGAGACCCAGTACTTC.

V is TRBV7-9 and J is TRBJ1-2; 7 positions agree with TRBD1. Looked up from germline, CDR1 is SEHNR and CDR2 is FQNEAQ (reference sequence). The CDR3 spans 17 residues. The J segment lost 0 bases and the V segment lost 0 bases, leaving 7 bases of the junction unmatched. In DNA form, the CDR3 reads TGTGCCAGCAGCTTAGCGCTCGGTACAGGGGCTAACTATGGCTACACCTTC. Its protein is CASSLALGTGANYGYTF.

The rearrangement links TRBV5-1 to TRBJ1-2; TRBD1 matches at 8 bases. CDR1 and CDR2 (germline): SGHRS, YFSETQ. This CDR3 is 15 amino acids long. The ends lost 0 bases at V and 5 bases at J; junction bases unmatched: 6. The CDR3 loop is CASSLDRGGPYGYTF. The CDR3 DNA follows: TGCGCCAGCAGCTTGGACAGGGGGGGCCCATATGGCTACACCTTC.

The V and J genes are TRBV7-3 and TRBJ2-1, with unresolved D. Trimming shortened V by 2 bases and J by 0 bases, and 8 bases separated the two germline ends. The length of the CDR3 is 15 residues. Looked up from germline, CDR1 is SGHTA and CDR2 is FQGTGA. CDR3 bases: TGTGCCAGCAGCTTAGCGGATAGCTCCTACAATGAGCAGTTCTTC. Protein sequence: CASSLADSSYNEQFF.

The rearrangement joins TRBV13 to TRBJ1-6, with 7 positions matching TRBD1. This CDR3 has 14 residues. Losses at the gene ends were 5 bases for V and 10 bases for J; bases not matched to a gene: 8. Germline CDR1 and CDR2: PRHDT and FYEKMQ (reference sequence). This chain's CDR3 is CASSREGARSPLHF. CDR3 sequence (DNA): TGTGCCAGCAGCCGAGAGGGGGCCCGGTCACCCCTCCACTTT.

This rearrangement joins TRBV7-6 to TRBJ2-1, with 12 bases lining up with TRBD2. Germline V gives CDR1 SGHVS, CDR2 FNYEAQ. Unmatched junction bases numbered 13, after V lost 5 bases and J lost 8 bases. This CDR3 has 17 residues. The CDR3 reads CASSPPGLAGLWDEQFF. CDR3 nucleotide sequence: TGTGCCAGCAGCCCCCCGGGACTAGCGGGTCTGTGGGATGAGCAGTTCTTC. Filled out from reference TRBV7-6 and TRBJ2-1, the complete variable domain reads GAGVSQSPRYKVTKRGQDVALRCDPISGHVSLYWYRQALGQGPEFLTYFNYEAQQDKSGLPNDRFSAERPEGSISTLTIQRTEQRDSAMYRCASSPPGLAGLWDEQFFGPGTRLTVL.

The chain uses TRBV12-3 or TRBV12-4 and TRBJ1-3; no definite D call. The length of the CDR3 is 13 residues. V shed 8 bases and J shed 3 bases, with 11 bases lying between them. The DNA for the CDR3 is TGTGCCAGCGATGTGGAGCGTGGAAACACCATATATTTT. It translates to CASDVERGNTIYF.

The chain carries TRBV6-1 and TRBJ1-1; TRBD1 agrees at 11 bases. V lost 4 bases to trimming and J lost 5 bases; unmatched junction nucleotides: 9. This CDR3 comprises 16 residues. Per germline, CDR1 MNHNS and CDR2 SASEGT. The CDR3 is CASSANRGQGGTEAFF. CDR3 bases: TGTGCCAGCAGTGCCAATCGGGGACAGGGGGGGACTGAAGCTTTCTTT.

The V call is TRBV6-1, the J call TRBJ1-2, with D maybe TRBD1 (5 bases). This CDR3 comprises 14 residues. Trimming stripped 2 bases from V and 7 bases from J, with 14 bases between. Germline CDR1 reads MNHNS; CDR2 reads SASEGT. CDR3 nucleotide sequence: TGTGCCAGCAGTGAACGGTTCAGGGTAGCTGGCTACACCTTC. This encodes CASSERFRVAGYTF.

The CDR3 nucleotides are TGTGCCAGCAGACAGGGTCCGAACACCGGGGAGCTGTTTTTT. It yields the protein CASRQGPNTGELFF. The rearrangement joins TRBV28 to TRBJ2-2; maybe TRBD1 (6 bases). This CDR3 is 14 amino acids long. Germline V gene data show CDR1 as MDHEN and CDR2 as SYDVKM. The V gene lost 6 bases and the J gene lost 0 bases, with 8 bases spanning the gap.

The genes are TRBV9 and TRBJ2-3, with TRBD2 matching 8 bases. The CDR3 totals 13 residues. Trimming removed 0 bases from V and 11 bases from J; junction bases left unmatched: 5. Germline V lookup: CDR1 SGDLS, CDR2 YYNGEE. Written as DNA, the CDR3 is TGTGCCAGCAGCGTAGCGGGAGCGGGGGAGCAGTATTTT. The encoded protein is CASSVAGAGEQYF. Supplemented by reference TRBV9 and TRBJ2-3, the full variable domain reads DSGVTQTPKHLITATGQRVTLRCSPRSGDLSVYWYQQSLDQGLQFLIQYYNGEERAKGNILERFSAQQFPDLHSELNLSSLELGDSALYFCASSVAGAGEQYFGPGTRLTVL.